This TCR beta chain was captured by sequencing in a study of T cell changes during pregnancy in multiple sclerosis. The data were produced by immunoSEQ multiplex PCR, yet TCRdb's version contains in-frame clones alone and is incomplete. The sample has about 53,000 clones; over 90% are singletons. Trimming took 5 bases from V and 5 from J, leaving 18 bases between them. Germline lookup yields CDR1 SGHTA and CDR2 FQGTGA. The CDR3 spans 15 residues. This chain uses TRBV7-3 with TRBJ1-1; D remains ambiguous. This clonotype was sampled from a female donor with multiple sclerosis, enrolled in a pregnancy study. The sequencing here drew on CD4+ T cells from peripheral blood mononuclear cells, taken in the third trimester of pregnancy. The CDR3: CASSKSPSPETEAFF. CDR3 sequence (DNA): TGTGCCAGCAGCAAATCTCCGAGCCCTGAGACTGAAGCTTTCTTT.